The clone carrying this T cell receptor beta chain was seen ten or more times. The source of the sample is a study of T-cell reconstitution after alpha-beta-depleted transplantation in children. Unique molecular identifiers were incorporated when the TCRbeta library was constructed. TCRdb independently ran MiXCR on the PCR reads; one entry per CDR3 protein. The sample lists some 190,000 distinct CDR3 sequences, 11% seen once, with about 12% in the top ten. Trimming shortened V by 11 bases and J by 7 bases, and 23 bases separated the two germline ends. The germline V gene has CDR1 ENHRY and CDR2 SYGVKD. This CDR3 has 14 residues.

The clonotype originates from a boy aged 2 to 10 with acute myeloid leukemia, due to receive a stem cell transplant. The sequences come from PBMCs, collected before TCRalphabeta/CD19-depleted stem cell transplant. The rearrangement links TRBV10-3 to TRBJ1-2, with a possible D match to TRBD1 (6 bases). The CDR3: CAANPAPGEVGYTF. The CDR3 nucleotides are TGTGCCGCCAACCCCGCCCCAGGGGAGGTTGGCTACACCTTC.